This is a list of T cell receptor beta chains from one sample in a study of shared clonotypes between healthy human individuals. Some clones are missing from TCRdb's copy, which holds only in-frame ones; the method was immunoSEQ multiplex PCR. The table lists over a million clones, more than 95% of them singletons. Source material: naive CD4+ T cells sorted from blood. These receptors were taken from a man between 25 and 39 years old in good health. Both conserved end residues are part of each CDR3. A D gene is named only where the DNA matches it firmly. For some rows the clone size is stated as once, few or many, or as a class when expanded; others skip it.

abundance: once
v_gene: TRBV28
j_gene: TRBJ1-3
d_gene: .
CDR3aa: CASITVGNTIYF
CDR3nt: TGTGCCAGCATCACGGTTGGAAACACCATATATTTT

abundance: .
v_gene: TRBV9
j_gene: TRBJ2-1
d_gene: .
CDR3aa: CASSVEPGTSYNEQFF
CDR3nt: TGTGCCAGCAGCGTAGAGCCAGGGACCTCCTACAATGAGCAGTTCTTC

abundance: .
v_gene: TRBV20-1
j_gene: TRBJ1-4
d_gene: .
CDR3aa: CSASLTDRLFF
CDR3nt: TGCAGTGCTAGTCTGACAGACAGGCTGTTTTTT

abundance: .
v_gene: TRBV10-2
j_gene: TRBJ2-4
d_gene: TRBD1
CDR3aa: CASRTDRANIQYF
CDR3nt: TGCGCCAGCAGGACAGACAGGGCTAACATTCAGTACTTC

abundance: once
v_gene: TRBV5-1
j_gene: TRBJ2-2
d_gene: TRBD2
CDR3aa: CASSRTGGTGELFF
CDR3nt: TGCGCCAGCAGCCGTACGGGGGGCACCGGGGAGCTGTTTTTT

abundance: .
v_gene: TRBV30
j_gene: TRBJ1-2
d_gene: .
CDR3aa: CAWSSRESYGYTF
CDR3nt: TGTGCCTGGAGTAGTCGGGAGAGCTATGGCTACACCTTC

abundance: once
v_gene: TRBV25-1
j_gene: TRBJ2-3
d_gene: TRBD2
CDR3aa: CASSDGPGGSSTDTQYF
CDR3nt: TGTGCCAGCAGTGATGGCCCGGGAGGGTCAAGCACAGATACGCAGTATTTT

abundance: few
v_gene: TRBV19
j_gene: TRBJ1-4
d_gene: TRBD1
CDR3aa: CASSPGDRENEKLFF
CDR3nt: TGTGCCAGTAGTCCTGGGGACAGGGAAAACGAAAAACTGTTTTTT

abundance: .
v_gene: TRBV5-1
j_gene: TRBJ1-2
d_gene: .
CDR3aa: CASSLWQGSYGYTF
CDR3nt: TGCGCCAGCAGCTTGTGGCAGGGAAGCTATGGCTACACCTTC

abundance: .
v_gene: TRBV4-1
j_gene: TRBJ2-7
d_gene: TRBD2
CDR3aa: CASSRQLAGYEQYF
CDR3nt: TGCGCCAGCAGCCGGCAACTAGCGGGCTACGAGCAGTACTTC

abundance: .
v_gene: TRBV10-3
j_gene: TRBJ2-7
d_gene: .
CDR3aa: CAISEFNGPSSYEQYF
CDR3nt: TGTGCCATCAGTGAGTTTAACGGGCCATCGAGCTACGAGCAGTACTTC

abundance: .
v_gene: TRBV15
j_gene: TRBJ2-5
d_gene: .
CDR3aa: CATSRDRGTDQETQYF
CDR3nt: TGTGCCACCAGCAGAGATCGCGGGACAGACCAAGAGACCCAGTACTTC

abundance: .
v_gene: TRBV7-9
j_gene: TRBJ1-5
d_gene: .
CDR3aa: CASSVGRQGNQPQHF
CDR3nt: TGTGCCAGCAGCGTAGGGAGACAGGGCAATCAGCCCCAGCATTTT

abundance: .
v_gene: TRBV4-2
j_gene: TRBJ1-1
d_gene: .
CDR3aa: CASSPLGWGLGNTEAFF
CDR3nt: TGTGCCAGCAGCCCCCTAGGGTGGGGGCTGGGGAACACTGAAGCTTTCTTT

abundance: .
v_gene: TRBV18
j_gene: TRBJ2-7
d_gene: TRBD2
CDR3aa: CASSPELAGGYEQYF
CDR3nt: TGTGCCAGCTCACCGGAACTAGCGGGGGGGTACGAGCAGTACTTC

abundance: .
v_gene: TRBV30
j_gene: TRBJ2-7
d_gene: .
CDR3aa: CAWSVGPYEQYF
CDR3nt: TGTGCCTGGAGTGTAGGGCCCTACGAGCAGTACTTC

abundance: .
v_gene: TRBV5-1
j_gene: TRBJ2-2
d_gene: .
CDR3aa: CASSLATGDGELFF
CDR3nt: TGCGCCAGCAGCTTAGCCACGGGCGACGGGGAGCTGTTTTTT

abundance: .
v_gene: TRBV28
j_gene: TRBJ2-1
d_gene: TRBD2
CDR3aa: CASSLGAGGQNEQFF
CDR3nt: TGTGCCAGCAGTTTAGGAGCGGGAGGCCAAAATGAGCAGTTCTTC

abundance: .
v_gene: TRBV25-1
j_gene: TRBJ2-1
d_gene: TRBD2
CDR3aa: CASAEAGVRNEQFF
CDR3nt: TGTGCCAGCGCGGAGGCGGGAGTAAGGAATGAGCAGTTCTTC

abundance: .
v_gene: TRBV11-3
j_gene: TRBJ2-6
d_gene: TRBD1
CDR3aa: CASSSGTDYSGANVLTF
CDR3nt: TGTGCCAGCAGCTCCGGGACAGACTACTCTGGGGCCAACGTCCTGACTTTC

abundance: .
v_gene: TRBV11-2
j_gene: TRBJ1-4
d_gene: .
CDR3aa: CATKGDAGEKLFF
CDR3nt: TGTGCCACGAAAGGGGATGCAGGGGAAAAACTGTTTTTT

abundance: .
v_gene: TRBV12-5
j_gene: TRBJ1-3
d_gene: TRBD1
CDR3aa: CASGLVTRQGAGNTIYF
CDR3nt: TGTGCTAGTGGTTTAGTTACACGACAGGGGGCTGGAAACACCATATATTTT

abundance: .
v_gene: TRBV5-1
j_gene: TRBJ2-7
d_gene: TRBD2
CDR3aa: CASSLEPSGEQYF
CDR3nt: TGCGCCAGCAGCTTGGAGCCTAGCGGCGAGCAGTACTTC

abundance: .
v_gene: TRBV5-6
j_gene: TRBJ2-2
d_gene: TRBD2
CDR3aa: CASSLRYPSGRAPSGELFF
CDR3nt: TGTGCCAGCAGCCTTAGATACCCTAGCGGGAGGGCCCCTTCCGGGGAGCTGTTTTTT

abundance: .
v_gene: TRBV11-2
j_gene: TRBJ2-1
d_gene: .
CDR3aa: CASSFSHEQFF
CDR3nt: TGTGCCAGCAGCTTTTCCCATGAGCAGTTCTTC

abundance: .
v_gene: TRBV5-5
j_gene: TRBJ1-4
d_gene: .
CDR3aa: CASSLFSGNEKLFF
CDR3nt: TGTGCCAGCAGCTTGTTCAGTGGGAATGAAAAACTGTTTTTT

abundance: .
v_gene: TRBV9
j_gene: TRBJ2-7
d_gene: .
CDR3aa: CASSVGQSGYEQYF
CDR3nt: TGTGCCAGCAGCGTAGGTCAGTCCGGCTACGAGCAGTACTTC

abundance: .
v_gene: TRBV29-1
j_gene: TRBJ1-1
d_gene: TRBD1
CDR3aa: CSVVRRGGETEAFF
CDR3nt: TGCAGCGTAGTTCGCAGAGGGGGCGAGACTGAAGCTTTCTTT

abundance: .
v_gene: TRBV10-3
j_gene: TRBJ2-3
d_gene: .
CDR3aa: CAISEGSPDTQYF
CDR3nt: TGTGCCATCAGTGAGGGTAGCCCAGATACGCAGTATTTT

abundance: .
v_gene: TRBV5-4
j_gene: TRBJ1-2
d_gene: .
CDR3aa: CASSSRGNYGYTF
CDR3nt: TGTGCCAGCAGCTCGAGAGGGAACTATGGCTACACCTTC

abundance: .
v_gene: TRBV28
j_gene: TRBJ1-1
d_gene: .
CDR3aa: CASTPGVSFEAFF
CDR3nt: TGTGCCAGCACCCCGGGCGTGAGCTTTGAAGCTTTCTTT

abundance: .
v_gene: TRBV7-2
j_gene: TRBJ2-7
d_gene: TRBD2
CDR3aa: CASSPTLAGDPYEQYF
CDR3nt: TGTGCCAGCAGCCCCACCCTAGCGGGAGACCCCTACGAGCAGTACTTC

abundance: .
v_gene: TRBV6-5
j_gene: TRBJ2-1
d_gene: .
CDR3aa: CASTKQGRERNEQFF
CDR3nt: TGTGCCAGCACAAAACAGGGGCGGGAGAGAAATGAGCAGTTCTTC

abundance: .
v_gene: TRBV6-1
j_gene: TRBJ2-5
d_gene: TRBD1
CDR3aa: CASGRDRGETQYF
CDR3nt: TGTGCCAGCGGCCGGGACAGGGGTGAGACCCAGTACTTC

abundance: .
v_gene: TRBV7-9
j_gene: TRBJ2-5
d_gene: .
CDR3aa: CASSEGHSQETQYF
CDR3nt: TGTGCCAGCAGCGAGGGACACAGCCAAGAGACCCAGTACTTC

abundance: .
v_gene: TRBV4-2
j_gene: TRBJ2-1
d_gene: TRBD1
CDR3aa: CASSRPGQVTYNEQFF
CDR3nt: TGTGCCAGCAGCCGCCCCGGACAGGTAACCTACAATGAGCAGTTCTTC

abundance: .
v_gene: TRBV7-2
j_gene: TRBJ2-2
d_gene: TRBD1
CDR3aa: CASSLGQGAPTGELFF
CDR3nt: TGTGCCAGCAGCTTAGGACAGGGGGCGCCAACCGGGGAGCTGTTTTTT

abundance: .
v_gene: TRBV11-2
j_gene: TRBJ2-7
d_gene: .
CDR3aa: CASSRERPLVYEEYF
CDR3nt: TGTGCCAGCAGCCGTGAGAGGCCTTTAGTCTACGAAGAGTACTTC

abundance: .
v_gene: TRBV29-1
j_gene: TRBJ2-5
d_gene: TRBD2
CDR3aa: CSVGIAGETQYF
CDR3nt: TGCAGCGTGGGGATAGCGGGAGAGACCCAGTACTTC

abundance: .
v_gene: TRBV11-2
j_gene: TRBJ2-1
d_gene: TRBD2
CDR3aa: CASSPERAGGYEQFF
CDR3nt: TGTGCCAGCAGCCCCGAACGGGCGGGAGGTTATGAGCAGTTCTTC

abundance: once
v_gene: TRBV9
j_gene: TRBJ2-3
d_gene: .
CDR3aa: CASSVDVRNTDTQYF
CDR3nt: TGTGCCAGCAGCGTAGACGTCAGAAACACAGATACGCAGTATTTT

abundance: .
v_gene: TRBV2
j_gene: TRBJ2-7
d_gene: .
CDR3aa: CASSDGGSSYEQYF
CDR3nt: TGTGCCAGCAGTGATGGCGGGTCCTCCTACGAGCAGTACTTC

abundance: .
v_gene: TRBV29-1
j_gene: TRBJ1-3
d_gene: TRBD1
CDR3aa: CSVVGTGGGNTIYF
CDR3nt: TGCAGCGTTGTTGGGACAGGGGGCGGAAACACCATATATTTT

abundance: .
v_gene: TRBV18
j_gene: TRBJ1-3
d_gene: .
CDR3aa: CASSPDLGTGNTIYF
CDR3nt: TGTGCCAGCTCACCTGATCTTGGAACTGGAAACACCATATATTTT

abundance: .
v_gene: TRBV6-5
j_gene: TRBJ1-2
d_gene: TRBD1
CDR3aa: CASSYGSGGTTVGYTF
CDR3nt: TGTGCCAGCAGTTACGGGTCAGGGGGCACGACGGTTGGCTACACCTTC

abundance: .
v_gene: TRBV28
j_gene: TRBJ2-3
d_gene: .
CDR3aa: CASTYGTDTQYF
CDR3nt: TGTGCCAGCACGTATGGGACAGATACGCAGTATTTT

abundance: .
v_gene: TRBV29-1
j_gene: TRBJ2-7
d_gene: .
CDR3aa: CSVAGVVASSYEQYF
CDR3nt: TGCAGCGTTGCCGGGGTAGTAGCGAGCTCCTACGAGCAGTACTTC

abundance: once
v_gene: TRBV28
j_gene: TRBJ1-2
d_gene: TRBD1
CDR3aa: CASRPDRVAYGYTF
CDR3nt: TGTGCCAGCAGGCCGGACAGGGTGGCATATGGCTACACCTTC

abundance: .
v_gene: TRBV29-1
j_gene: TRBJ1-2
d_gene: .
CDR3aa: CSVAEWQPENYGYTF
CDR3nt: TGCAGCGTTGCGGAGTGGCAACCGGAAAACTATGGCTACACCTTC

abundance: .
v_gene: TRBV9
j_gene: TRBJ1-2
d_gene: .
CDR3aa: CASSPSWVGLYGYTF
CDR3nt: TGTGCCAGCAGCCCCTCCTGGGTAGGTCTCTATGGCTACACCTTC

abundance: .
v_gene: TRBV5-1
j_gene: TRBJ2-3
d_gene: TRBD2
CDR3aa: CASSFWGLDITSTDTQYF
CDR3nt: TGCGCCAGCAGCTTCTGGGGACTAGATATTACTAGCACAGATACGCAGTATTTT

abundance: once
v_gene: TRBV30
j_gene: TRBJ1-5
d_gene: TRBD1
CDR3aa: CAWSGGQVNQPQHF
CDR3nt: TGTGCCTGGAGTGGGGGACAGGTCAATCAGCCCCAGCATTTT

abundance: .
v_gene: TRBV7-8
j_gene: TRBJ1-1
d_gene: .
CDR3aa: CASSPPDTNTEAFF
CDR3nt: TGTGCCAGCAGCCCCCCCGACACGAACACTGAAGCTTTCTTT

abundance: .
v_gene: TRBV6-4
j_gene: TRBJ2-2
d_gene: .
CDR3aa: CASSLLPNTGELFF
CDR3nt: TGTGCCAGCAGTCTACTACCCAACACCGGGGAGCTGTTTTTT

abundance: .
v_gene: TRBV18
j_gene: TRBJ2-7
d_gene: TRBD1
CDR3aa: CASSPGQGKNYEQYF
CDR3nt: TGTGCCAGCTCACCGGGACAGGGTAAAAACTACGAGCAGTACTTC